This T cell receptor beta chain was sequenced for a study of shared clonotypes between healthy human individuals. Study details: Per donor, three plates held CD4 naive cells, three held CD4 memory, two held CD8 naive and one held CD8 memory.

The study, taken as a whole, reports: The low donor count limited represented genetic and exposure-history diversity.

Original processing notes: Junction-only sequences without quality scores were provided by ImmunoSEQ, so filtering was different. TCRdb's copy holds only in-frame clones and misses some; the assay was immunoSEQ multiplex PCR. V, J and clone size were drawn from that table, and D and trimming were deduced from the DNA. The sample has roughly 2,500,000 clones, roughly 93% seen once. As concerns this clone: Antigen specificity is unknown.

The receptor was isolated from a young man in good health. Some clones in this sample may be carry-over from other donors' samples. The sequenced sample was naive CD4+ T cells from PBMCs. As to subset: CD45RA+ positively selected.

The CDR3 region is CASSPGARNTEAFF. DNA for the CDR3: TGTGCCAGCAGCCCGGGGGCCCGGAACACTGAAGCTTTCTTT. The chain joins TRBV7-9 to TRBJ1-1; the D gene is possibly TRBD1 (6 bases). V was cut by 5 bases and J by 1 base, with 11 bases left in between. CDR1 SEHNR and CDR2 FQNEAQ come from the germline V gene (reference sequence). The CDR3 is made up of 14 amino acids.